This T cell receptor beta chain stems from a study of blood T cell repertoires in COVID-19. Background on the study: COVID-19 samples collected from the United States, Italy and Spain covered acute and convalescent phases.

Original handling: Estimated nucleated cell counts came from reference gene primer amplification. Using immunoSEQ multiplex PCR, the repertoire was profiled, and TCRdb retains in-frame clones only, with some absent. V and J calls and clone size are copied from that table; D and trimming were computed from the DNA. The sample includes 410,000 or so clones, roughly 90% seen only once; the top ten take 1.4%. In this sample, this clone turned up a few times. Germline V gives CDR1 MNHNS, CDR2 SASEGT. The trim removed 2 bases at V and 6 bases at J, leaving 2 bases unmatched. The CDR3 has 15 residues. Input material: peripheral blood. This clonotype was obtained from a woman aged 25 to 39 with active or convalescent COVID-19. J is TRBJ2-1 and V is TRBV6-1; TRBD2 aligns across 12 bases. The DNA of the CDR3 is TGTGCCAGCAGTGAAATGGGACTAGCGGGCAATGAGCAGTTCTTC. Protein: CASSEMGLAGNEQFF.